Shown below are 29 T cell receptor beta chains from a single sample sequenced in a study of CD8 T cells in Susac syndrome. RNA, at about 0.45 to 1 ug, was reverse transcribed with random hexamers. From the immunoSEQ multiplex PCR reads, TCRdb called clonotypes with MiXCR, one entry per CDR3 protein. The sample holds around 170,000 distinct CDR3 sequences, 95% seen once. The material sequenced was CD8+ T cells from PBMCs. The receptors originated from a human donor with Susac syndrome.

V gene TRBV18 combines with J gene TRBJ2-1; D remains ambiguous. CDR3 length: 14 amino acids. With 3 bases removed from V and 7 bases from J, the gap between germline ends came to 13 bases. Germline V gives CDR1 KGHSH, CDR2 LQKENI. The CDR3: CASSPQFGRNEQFF. CDR3 in DNA: TGTGCCAGCTCACCCCAATTTGGCCGAAATGAGCAGTTCTTC. The entire variable domain, with the rest obtained from reference TRBV18 and TRBJ2-1, is as follows: NAGVMQNPRHLVRRRGQEARLRCSPMKGHSHVYWYRQLPEEGLKFMVYLQKENIIDESGMPKERFSAEFPKEGPSILRIQQVVRGDSAAYFCASSPQFGRNEQFFGPGTRLTVL.

The genes are TRBV20-1 and TRBJ2-1; no definite D call. Trimming pared 1 base from V and 0 bases from J, leaving 7 bases between. In germline, CDR1 is DFQATT, CDR2 SNEGSKA (reference sequence). The length of the CDR3 is 14 residues. The CDR3 DNA follows: TGCAGTGCTAGAGCGGAGAGCTCCTACAATGAGCAGTTCTTC. Translated: CSARAESSYNEQFF.

This clonotype was picked up one time. The J gene is TRBJ2-1, the V gene TRBV25-1; 10 nucleotides align to TRBD1. Germline lookup yields CDR1 MGHDK and CDR2 SYGVNS. V shed 2 bases and J 2 bases; nucleotides not matched to a gene: 0. The CDR3 runs 15 residues. The CDR3 loop is CASSEGTGAYNEQFF. CDR3 DNA sequence: TGTGCCAGCAGTGAAGGGACAGGGGCCTACAATGAGCAGTTCTTC. The entire variable domain, with the rest obtained from reference TRBV25-1 and TRBJ2-1, is as follows: EADIYQTPRYLVIGTGKKITLECSQTMGHDKMYWYQQDPGMELHLIHYSYGVNSTEKGDLSSESTVSRIRTEHFPLTLESARPSHTSQYLCASSEGTGAYNEQFFGPGTRLTVL.

The chain recombines TRBV27 with TRBJ1-2; no clear D gene. Germline V gene data show CDR1 as MNHEY and CDR2 as SMNVEV (reference sequence). Trimming took off 2 bases at V and 4 bases at J, with 2 bases between the two ends. This CDR3 has 11 amino acids. This CDR3 reads CASSLSYGYTF. In DNA, the CDR3 is TGTGCCAGCAGTTTAAGCTATGGCTACACCTTC.

The rearrangement uses TRBV12-3 or TRBV12-4 and TRBJ2-6; D gene uncertain. The CDR3 contains 15 residues. Trimming stripped 6 bases from V and 0 bases from J, with 9 bases between. CDR3 sequence (DNA): TGTGCCAGCAGAGAGCTCAACTCTGGGGCCAACGTCCTGACTTTC. This encodes CASRELNSGANVLTF.

This chain links TRBV6-5 with TRBJ2-2; D is unresolved. Per the germline V gene, CDR1 is MNHEY and CDR2 is SVGAGI. V dropped 3 bases and J dropped 3 bases, with 5 bases sitting between them. CDR3 length: 13 residues. The CDR3 nucleotides are TGTGCCAGCAGTTATGTTGACACCGGGGAGCTGTTTTTT. Protein sequence: CASSYVDTGELFF.

V usage is TRBV12-3 or TRBV12-4 and J usage is TRBJ1-4; tentatively, D is TRBD1 (5 bases). Trimming shortened V by 6 bases and J by 5 bases, and 19 bases separated the two germline ends. The CDR3 runs to 16 residues. The CDR3, as DNA: TGTGCCAGCAGCCCCGAGGGCGGGGCTGAGAATGAAAAACTGTTTTTT. It is translated as CASSPEGGAENEKLFF.

V and J are TRBV11-2 and TRBJ1-1, with D unresolved. Germline values: CDR1 SGHAT, CDR2 FQNNGV. The CDR3 covers 12 residues. Trimming took 1 base from V and 6 from J, leaving 6 bases between them. The CDR3 sequence: CASSLAGAEAFF. CDR3 bases: TGTGCCAGCAGCTTAGCTGGGGCTGAAGCTTTCTTT. The full variable domain, its missing parts supplied by reference TRBV11-2 and TRBJ1-1, is EAGVAQSPRYKIIEKRQSVAFWCNPISGHATLYWYQQILGQGPKLLIQFQNNGVVDDSQLPKDRFSAERLKGVDSTLKIQPAKLEDSAVYLCASSLAGAEAFFGQGTRLTVV.

The chain combines TRBV30 with TRBJ1-1; the D gene is possibly TRBD1 (6 bases). Trimming pared 0 bases from V and 4 bases from J, leaving 9 bases between. Germline values: CDR1 GTSNPN, CDR2 SVGIG (reference sequence). CDR3 size: 13 residues. DNA for the CDR3: TGTGCCTGGAGTGTACAGGGCATCACTGAAGCTTTCTTT. It encodes CAWSVQGITEAFF. Using reference TRBV30 and TRBJ1-1 for the parts outside the CDR3, the full variable domain is SQTIHQWPATLVQPVGSPLSLECTVEGTSNPNLYWYRQAAGRGLQLLFYSVGIGQISSEVPQNLSASRPQDRQFILSSKKLLLSDSGFYLCAWSVQGITEAFFGQGTRLTVV.

J is TRBJ1-2 and V is TRBV24-1; 8 bases are shared with TRBD1. This CDR3 has 14 residues. In germline, CDR1 is KGHDR, CDR2 SFDVKD. The junction had 8 bases not matched to a gene; V was cut back by 4 bases and J by 8 bases. CDR3 sequence (DNA): TGTGCCACCAGTGACTCGGACAGGGAGAGAGGCTACACCTTC. It yields the protein CATSDSDRERGYTF.

The chain joins TRBV9 to TRBJ1-2; D not resolved. This CDR3 has 14 residues. Trimming took off 0 bases at V and 2 bases at J, with 8 bases between the two ends. Germline values: CDR1 SGDLS, CDR2 YYNGEE. The CDR3 DNA reads as TGTGCCAGCAGCGTAGGAGCGGGAAACTATGGCTACACCTTC. Translation: CASSVGAGNYGYTF. Combining the CDR3 with reference TRBV9 and TRBJ1-2 gives the whole variable domain DSGVTQTPKHLITATGQRVTLRCSPRSGDLSVYWYQQSLDQGLQFLIQYYNGEERAKGNILERFSAQQFPDLHSELNLSSLELGDSALYFCASSVGAGNYGYTFGSGTRLTVV.

V usage is TRBV5-1 and J usage is TRBJ2-3; D gene ambiguous. This CDR3 region has 14 residues. V lost 3 bases to trimming and J lost 6 bases, with 14 bases between them. The V gene's germline CDR1 is SGHRS and CDR2 YFSETQ. CDR3 in amino acids: CASSSSWTGDTQYF. The CDR3 DNA reads TGCGCCAGCAGCTCAAGTTGGACCGGGGATACGCAGTATTTT.

This chain uses TRBV30 with TRBJ1-1, with D uncertain. Germline assignment: CDR1 GTSNPN and CDR2 SVGIG (reference sequence). V was shortened by 0 bases and J by 6 bases, with 8 bases between the two germline ends. The CDR3 covers 12 residues. CDR3 in amino acids: CAWSVMSPEAFF. The DNA for the CDR3 is TGTGCCTGGAGTGTAATGAGCCCTGAAGCTTTCTTT.

This clonotype was detected once. This chain links TRBV20-1 with TRBJ2-2, with TRBD1 matching over 10 bases. This CDR3 is 15 amino acids long. CDR1 DFQATT and CDR2 SNEGSKA come from the germline V gene (reference sequence). In DNA form, the CDR3 reads TGCAGATGGGACAGGGGTCCCCTTAACACCGGGGAGCTGTTTTTT. Its protein is CRWDRGPLNTGELFF.

This chain connects TRBV2 to TRBJ2-2; 8 positions agree with TRBD1. This CDR3 region has 14 residues. Germline lookup yields CDR1 SNHLY and CDR2 FYNNEI. Trimming took 5 bases from V and 3 from J; bases not matched to a gene: 2. CDR3 amino acids: CASSPTGDTGELFF. The CDR3 DNA reads as TGTGCCAGCAGTCCGACAGGGGACACCGGGGAGCTGTTTTTT.

V usage is TRBV29-1 and J usage is TRBJ2-7; D is unclear. The CDR3 extends over 14 amino acids. V shed 7 bases and J shed 6 bases, with 22 bases lying between them. The germline CDR1 and CDR2 sequences are SQVTM and ANQGSEA. CDR3 sequence (DNA): TGCAGCGGCCACAAGGACCGCCGTCTGTCCGAGCAGTACTTC. This sequence encodes CSGHKDRRLSEQYF.

This clonotype has a handful of counts. The rearrangement joins TRBV27 to TRBJ1-5, with D hard to call. The germline V gene encodes CDR1 MNHEY and CDR2 SMNVEV (reference sequence). V lost 3 bases and J lost 6, with 9 bases in between. This CDR3 comprises 13 residues. The CDR3 reads CASSLEGSQPQHF. For the CDR3, the DNA is TGTGCCAGCAGTTTGGAGGGTAGTCAGCCCCAGCATTTT.

The V gene is TRBV9, the J gene TRBJ2-1; 16 bases map to TRBD2. Germline lookup yields CDR1 SGDLS and CDR2 YYNGEE. This CDR3 is built from 18 residues. The J segment lost 5 bases and the V segment lost 3 bases, leaving 8 bases of the junction unmatched. CDR3 sequence: CASSAGLAGGPVDNEQFF. CDR3 sequence (DNA): TGTGCCAGCAGCGCGGGACTAGCGGGAGGGCCTGTCGACAATGAGCAGTTCTTC. The whole variable domain, filled in from reference TRBV9 and TRBJ2-1, reads DSGVTQTPKHLITATGQRVTLRCSPRSGDLSVYWYQQSLDQGLQFLIQYYNGEERAKGNILERFSAQQFPDLHSELNLSSLELGDSALYFCASSAGLAGGPVDNEQFFGPGTRLTVL.

The chain joins TRBV4-2 to TRBJ2-1; D is ambiguous. Germline values: CDR1 LGHNA, CDR2 YNFKEQ. This CDR3 region has 15 residues. V lost 0 bases to trimming and J lost 5 bases, with 11 bases between them. Here the CDR3 reads CASSQEKGSNNEQFF. The CDR3 bases are TGTGCCAGCAGCCAAGAAAAGGGTAGCAACAATGAGCAGTTCTTC.

This sequence joins TRBV20-1 and TRBJ2-7, with TRBD2 matching over 8 bases. Trimming took 0 bases from V and 6 from J; bases not matched to a gene: 10. Germline V gene data show CDR1 as DFQATT and CDR2 as SNEGSKA (reference sequence). The CDR3 runs 15 residues. The CDR3 loop is CSARDIPAGDAEQYF. The CDR3 DNA reads as TGCAGTGCTAGAGATATTCCAGCGGGAGACGCCGAGCAGTACTTC.

This chain connects TRBV12-3 or TRBV12-4 to TRBJ2-1; 8 nucleotides match TRBD2. The CDR3 contains 15 residues. V was clipped by 5 bases and J by 9 bases; unmatched bases: 12. The CDR3 region has the DNA TGTGCCAGCAGTCAAGCGGGGGCCCCCTCGGGTGAGCAGTTCTTC. This encodes CASSQAGAPSGEQFF.

This clonotype has a single count. The rearrangement joins TRBV20-1 to TRBJ2-7, with a possible D match to TRBD1 (6 bases). Germline V lookup: CDR1 DFQATT, CDR2 SNEGSKA (reference sequence). The CDR3 consists of 14 residues. The V end lost 2 bases, the J end lost 7 bases, and 18 bases lay between the germline ends. CDR3 in DNA: TGCAGTGCTAGAAACACCACAGGGTTGTGGGAGCAGTACTTC. Encoded protein: CSARNTTGLWEQYF.

This chain links TRBV11-2 with TRBJ2-7; D is undetermined. Trimming took 4 bases from V and 2 from J, leaving 12 bases between them. This CDR3 has 14 amino acids. CDR1 is SGHAT, CDR2 FQNNGV, per germline. The CDR3 DNA reads TGTGCCAGCAGCTGGGAATGGGTCCCCTACGAGCAGTACTTC. This codes for CASSWEWVPYEQYF.

The chain recombines TRBV6-1 with TRBJ2-7, with D maybe TRBD1 (7 bases). Germline V lookup: CDR1 MNHNS, CDR2 SASEGT. This CDR3 has 12 amino acids. The germline V and J ends were trimmed by 7 bases and 3 bases, with 10 bases remaining between them. CDR3 sequence: CASIQGGYEQYF. CDR3 nucleotides: TGTGCCAGCATTCAGGGGGGCTACGAGCAGTACTTC.

This chain links TRBV30 with TRBJ2-5, with D possibly TRBD2 on 6 matching bases. Between the trimmed V and J ends, which lost 2 bases and 2 bases, there was a span of 12 bases. This CDR3 is 14 amino acids long. CDR1 GTSNPN and CDR2 SVGIG come from the germline V gene (reference sequence). The CDR3 sequence: CAWSPRGGQETQYF. Here the CDR3 DNA reads TGTGCCTGGAGTCCACGTGGGGGGCAAGAGACCCAGTACTTC.

This chain connects TRBV7-8 to TRBJ1-5; perhaps TRBD1 as D (6 bases). The V end was cut by 0 bases, the J end by 6 bases, with 12 bases between. The germline V gene encodes CDR1 SGHVS and CDR2 FQNEAQ. The CDR3 is made up of 15 amino acids. The CDR3 DNA reads TGTGCCAGCAGCTTAGCTCCCAGGGACACTCAGCCCCAGCATTTT. This translates into CASSLAPRDTQPQHF. Together with reference TRBV7-8 and TRBJ1-5, the CDR3 gives the full variable domain: GAGVSQSPRYKVAKRGQDVALRCDPISGHVSLFWYQQALGQGPEFLTYFQNEAQLDKSGLPSDRFFAERPEGSVSTLKIQRTQQEDSAVYLCASSLAPRDTQPQHFGDGTRLSIL.

The J gene is TRBJ2-2, the V gene TRBV7-8; no clear D. CDR1 and CDR2 (germline): SGHVS, FQNEAQ. The ends were cut back, 6 bases at V and 6 bases at J, with 8 bases in the middle. The CDR3 is made up of 12 amino acids. CDR3 residues: CASRPSPGELFF. The CDR3 DNA reads as TGTGCCAGCAGACCGTCCCCCGGGGAGCTGTTTTTT.

V is TRBV4-1 and J is TRBJ2-1; TRBD1 matches 7 bases. Losses at the gene ends were 0 bases for V and 8 bases for J; bases not matched to a gene: 7. Germline V lookup: CDR1 MGHRA, CDR2 YSYEKL. The CDR3 spans 15 residues. The CDR3 DNA sequence: TGCGCCAGCAGCCAAGATATCCAGGGGGAATATGAGCAGTTCTTC. This codes for CASSQDIQGEYEQFF.

This clonotype was seen a handful of times. The chain couples TRBV7-3 to TRBJ2-3, with D tentatively TRBD2 (6 bases). The CDR3 totals 14 residues. Per the germline V gene, CDR1 is SGHTA and CDR2 is FQGTGA. The V and J ends lost 5 bases and 1 base respectively, with 10 bases between them. The CDR3 DNA reads as TGTGCCAGCAGCCCCACGGGGGGCACAGATACGCAGTATTTT. This translates into CASSPTGGTDTQYF.